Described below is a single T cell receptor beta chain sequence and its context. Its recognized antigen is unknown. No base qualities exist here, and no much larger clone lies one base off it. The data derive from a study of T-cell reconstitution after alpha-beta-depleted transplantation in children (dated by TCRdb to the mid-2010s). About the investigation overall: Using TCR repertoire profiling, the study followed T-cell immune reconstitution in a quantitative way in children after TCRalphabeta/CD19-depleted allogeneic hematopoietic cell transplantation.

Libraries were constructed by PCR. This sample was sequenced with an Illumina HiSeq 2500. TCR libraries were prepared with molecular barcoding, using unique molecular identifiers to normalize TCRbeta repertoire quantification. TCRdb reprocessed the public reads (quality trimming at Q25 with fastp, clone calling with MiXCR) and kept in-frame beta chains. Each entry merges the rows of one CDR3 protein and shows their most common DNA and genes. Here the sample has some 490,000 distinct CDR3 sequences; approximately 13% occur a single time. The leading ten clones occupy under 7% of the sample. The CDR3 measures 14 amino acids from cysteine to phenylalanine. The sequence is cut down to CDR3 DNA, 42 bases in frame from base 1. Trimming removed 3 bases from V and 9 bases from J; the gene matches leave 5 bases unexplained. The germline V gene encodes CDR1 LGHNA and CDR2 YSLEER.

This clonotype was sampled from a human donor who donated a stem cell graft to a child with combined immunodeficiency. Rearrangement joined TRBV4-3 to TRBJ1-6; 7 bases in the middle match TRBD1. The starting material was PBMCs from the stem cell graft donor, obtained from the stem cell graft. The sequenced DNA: TGCGCCAGCAGCCAGACAGGGATAGGTTCACCCCTCCACTTT. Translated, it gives CASSQTGIGSPLHF.